One sample yielded the 10 T cell receptor beta chains listed below, sequenced in a study of T cells in localized non-small cell lung cancer. Sequenced by immunoSEQ multiplex PCR; TCRdb stores in-frame clones only, minus some. Here the sample spans tens of thousands of clones, about nine tenths being singletons. The source material was peripheral blood, sampled before any cancer treatment. The receptor set was obtained from a woman between 35 and 70 years old with stage I lung adenocarcinoma.

In this sample, this clone turned up once. V is TRBV5-5 and J is TRBJ2-7, with unresolved D. Germline CDR1 and CDR2: SGHKS and YYEKEE (reference sequence). Trimming left V 5 bases short and J 0 bases short, with 12 bases between. The length of the CDR3 is 14 residues. This CDR3 is CASSFGWSSYEQYF. In DNA, the CDR3 is TGTGCCAGCAGTTTTGGATGGAGCTCCTACGAGCAGTACTTC.

This clone was counted once. This chain uses TRBV11-2 with TRBJ2-1; TRBD2 agrees at 12 bases. The CDR3 length is 16 residues. V shed 0 bases, J shed 4 bases, and the junction held 1 base outside the gene matches. The germline V gene encodes CDR1 SGHAT and CDR2 FQNNGV. CDR3 protein: CASSLEGLAGYNEQFF. The CDR3 region has the DNA TGTGCCAGCAGCTTAGAAGGACTAGCGGGGTACAATGAGCAGTTCTTC.

This rearrangement joins TRBV28 to TRBJ2-7; no clear D gene. The CDR3 has 11 amino acids. Trimming removed 6 bases from V and 2 bases from J, with 5 bases in between. The V gene's germline CDR1 is MDHEN and CDR2 SYDVKM. In DNA form, the CDR3 reads TGTGCCAGCAGATCCCCCTACGAGCAGTACTTC. Its translation: CASRSPYEQYF.

The V call is TRBV7-8, the J call TRBJ2-3, with no clear D. This CDR3 spans 14 amino acids. The germline V and J ends were trimmed by 4 bases and 0 bases, with 8 bases remaining between them. The germline gives CDR1 SGHVS, CDR2 FQNEAQ. The CDR3 sequence is CASSSLGSTDTQYF. The DNA for the CDR3 is TGTGCCAGCAGCTCTCTGGGTAGCACAGATACGCAGTATTTT.

A single count supports this clone. This chain joins TRBV4-2 and TRBJ2-5, with 8 positions matching TRBD2. The CDR3 is made up of 17 amino acids. J lost 5 bases, V lost 0 bases, and 11 bases had no gene match. Germline-derived CDR1 and CDR2 are LGHNA and YNFKEQ. This CDR3 is CASSQEGFAGGTETQYF. As DNA, the CDR3 is TGTGCCAGCAGCCAAGAAGGTTTCGCGGGGGGAACGGAGACCCAGTACTTC.

J is TRBJ1-6 and V is TRBV5-1, with 8 bases that match TRBD1. Trimming took 1 base from V and 7 from J; bases not matched to a gene: 7. The CDR3 spans 16 residues. In germline, CDR1 is SGHRS, CDR2 YFSETQ. CDR3 loop: CASSLQGAIRNSPLHF. DNA for the CDR3: TGCGCCAGCAGCTTGCAGGGGGCGATTAGGAATTCACCCCTCCACTTT. The full variable domain, completed using reference TRBV5-1 and TRBJ1-6, is KAGVTQTPRYLIKTRGQQVTLSCSPISGHRSVSWYQQTPGQGLQFLFEYFSETQRNKGNFPGRFSGRQFSNSRSEMNVSTLELGDSALYLCASSLQGAIRNSPLHFGNGTRLTVT.

The chain uses TRBV5-1 and TRBJ1-5; D not resolved. The CDR3 spans 15 residues. Between the trimmed V and J ends, which lost 0 bases and 0 bases, there was a span of 7 bases. The germline gives CDR1 SGHRS, CDR2 YFSETQ. The CDR3 spells CASSLEGYSNQPQHF. The CDR3 DNA sequence: TGCGCCAGCAGCTTGGAGGGTTATAGCAATCAGCCCCAGCATTTT.

The chain uses TRBV7-9 and TRBJ1-5, with no clear D. Germline-derived CDR1 and CDR2 are SEHNR and FQNEAQ (reference sequence). Trimming stripped 5 bases from V and 4 bases from J, with 9 bases between. The CDR3 contains 13 residues. In nucleotides, the CDR3 is TGTGCCAGCAGCAGAGGACCAAATCAGCCCCAGCATTTT. It translates to CASSRGPNQPQHF.

The V call is TRBV27, the J call TRBJ2-7, with D possibly being TRBD1 (6 bases). Germline CDR1 and CDR2: MNHEY and SMNVEV (reference sequence). Deletions cut 6 bases from V and 3 bases from J, with 12 bases between. This CDR3 region has 13 residues. CDR3 residues: CASRDSAGYEQYF. CDR3 bases: TGTGCCAGCAGGGACAGCGCTGGCTACGAGCAGTACTTC.

V is TRBV11-2 and J is TRBJ1-3; D not resolved. CDR3 length equals 14 residues. The V gene lost 7 bases and the J gene lost 2 bases, with 12 bases spanning the gap. From germline, CDR1 is SGHAT and CDR2 FQNNGV. The CDR3 sequence: CASTPGSTGNTIYF. CDR3 in DNA: TGTGCCAGCACCCCGGGCAGCACTGGAAACACCATATATTTT.